This is a list of T cell receptor beta chains from one sample in a study of blood T cells in healthy people across ages. TCRdb ran MiXCR on the 5' RACE reads and lists one entry per CDR3 protein. The repertoire has roughly 2 million distinct CDR3 sequences, 40% to 55% of them found once; the top ten carry 2.1%. The source material was blood. The source is a woman aged 35 to 49 in good health. Each CDR3 is given with its conserved first and last residue. The D gene is left open where the match is weak. The size entry is marked missing in some rows and otherwise reads once, few, many or a size class.

13	NA	TRBJ2-5	TRBV27	NA	CASSYGYGETQYF	TGTGCCAGCAGTTACGGATATGGGGAGACCCAGTACTTC
15	NA	TRBJ2-5	TRBV6-2/TRBV6-3	TRBD2	CASSRLLAGGETQYF	TGTGCCAGCAGCCGCCTCCTAGCGGGGGGAGAGACCCAGTACTTC
15	NA	TRBJ2-1	TRBV15	TRBD1	CATSRMGQTYNEQFF	TGTGCCACCAGCCGCATGGGACAGACTTACAATGAGCAGTTCTTC
14	NA	TRBJ2-5	TRBV29-1	NA	CSVGGLNRQETQYF	TGCAGCGTTGGGGGACTGAACCGCCAAGAGACCCAGTACTTC
15	once	TRBJ2-2	TRBV9	TRBD2	CASSSTPGGAGELFF	TGTGCCAGCAGCTCCACCCCCGGGGGGGCCGGGGAACTGTTTTTT
15	few	TRBJ2-4	TRBV11-2	TRBD1	CASSRGQGIWSIQYF	TGTGCCAGCAGCCGGGGACAGGGTATATGGAGCATTCAGTACTTC
13	NA	TRBJ1-1	TRBV20-1	NA	CSATGGFNTEAFF	TGCAGTGCTACGGGGGGATTTAACACTGAAGCTTTCTTT
17	NA	TRBJ2-3	TRBV27	TRBD1	CASSPPRTGIRTDTQYF	TGTGCCAGCAGTCCCCCCCGGACAGGGATACGCACAGATACGCAGTATTTT
12	few	TRBJ2-5	TRBV20-1	NA	CSARDGWETQYF	TGCAGTGCTAGAGATGGTTGGGAGACCCAGTACTTC
13	NA	TRBJ2-3	TRBV15	NA	CATSRKGVDTQYF	TGTGCCACCAGCAGGAAGGGTGTGGATACGCAGTATTTT
12	NA	TRBJ1-2	TRBV29-1	NA	CSVRQGWYGYTF	TGCAGCGTAAGGCAGGGGTGGTATGGCTACACCTTC
16	NA	TRBJ2-7	TRBV18	NA	CASNIWGSGPPYEQYF	TGTGCCAGCAATATCTGGGGATCGGGGCCACCCTACGAGCAGTACTTC
11	few	TRBJ2-5	TRBV24-1	NA	CATSEFETQYF	TGTGCCACCAGTGAATTTGAGACCCAGTACTTC
14	few	TRBJ1-1	TRBV20-1	TRBD1	CSARPGQGRSEAFF	TGCAGTGCGAGACCGGGACAGGGGAGGTCAGAAGCTTTCTTT
15	many	TRBJ2-5	TRBV28	TRBD1	CASSRDGTAKETQYF	TGTGCCAGCAGTCGTGACGGGACAGCGAAAGAGACCCAGTACTTC
15	few	TRBJ2-2	TRBV20-1	NA	CSAKGSQADTGELFF	TGCAGTGCCAAAGGATCCCAAGCGGACACCGGGGAGCTGTTTTTT
12	few	TRBJ1-2	TRBV20-1	NA	CSASNDGILHTF	TGCAGTGCTAGTAACGACGGTATCCTTCACACCTTC
13	NA	TRBJ1-2	TRBV28	NA	CASSLFGGSGYTF	TGTGCCAGCAGTTTATTCGGGGGGTCTGGCTACACCTTC
14	NA	TRBJ2-5	TRBV6-6	TRBD1	CASSDSTGEETQYF	TGTGCCAGCAGTGACTCCACAGGGGAAGAGACCCAGTACTTC
20	NA	TRBJ2-3	TRBV20-1	TRBD2	CSARGLAGGNPLLSTDTQYF	TGCAGTGCTAGGGGACTAGCGGGGGGTAACCCACTTCTAAGCACAGATACGCAGTATTTT
13	once	TRBJ2-5	TRBV4-1	TRBD2	CASRSGGHETQYF	TGCGCCAGCAGAAGCGGGGGCCACGAGACCCAGTACTTC
13	NA	TRBJ2-5	TRBV10-3	NA	CASGRDYQETQYF	TGTGCCTCCGGGCGGGACTACCAAGAGACCCAGTACTTC
20	few	TRBJ2-7	TRBV7-2	TRBD2	CASSLGRGLAGARSYNEQYF	TGTGCCAGCAGCTTAGGTAGGGGACTAGCGGGGGCTCGCTCCTACAATGAGCAGTACTTC
13	NA	TRBJ2-5	TRBV24-1	NA	CATSDPARETQYF	TGTGCCACCAGTGACCCGGCAAGGGAGACCCAGTACTTC
14	NA	TRBJ2-1	TRBV28	TRBD2	CASSSSGARETQFF	TGTGCCAGCAGTTCCAGCGGGGCTCGAGAGACCCAGTTCTTC
15	NA	TRBJ2-1	TRBV4-2	TRBD2	CASSQRGGLQETQFF	TGTGCCAGCAGCCAGCGGGGGGGCTTACAAGAGACCCAGTTCTTC
14	few	TRBJ2-5	TRBV20-1	NA	CSAPPPGRPETQYF	TGCAGTGCGCCCCCCCCCGGACGTCCAGAGACCCAGTACTTC
13	NA	TRBJ1-5	TRBV20-1	NA	CSARDEGDQPQHF	TGCAGTGCTAGAGATGAGGGAGATCAGCCCCAGCATTTT
17	NA	TRBJ2-1	TRBV6-2/TRBV6-3	TRBD1	CATIIRFRGKPYNEQFF	TGTGCCACCATCATAAGATTCAGGGGGAAGCCCTACAATGAGCAGTTCTTC
15	NA	TRBJ1-5	TRBV6-1	NA	CASSEGVSSNQPQHF	TGTGCCAGCAGCGAGGGGGTTTCGAGCAATCAGCCCCAGCATTTT
13	NA	TRBJ2-1	TRBV27	NA	CASSLISGGEQFF	TGTGCCAGCAGTTTAATATCGGGCGGTGAGCAGTTCTTC
11	few	TRBJ2-1	TRBV20-1	NA	CSARVGETQFF	TGCAGTGCTAGAGTTGGTGAGACCCAGTTCTTC
12	once	TRBJ2-1	TRBV20-1	NA	CSAVGTQETQFF	TGCAGTGCGGTGGGAACCCAAGAGACCCAGTTCTTC
13	once	TRBJ1-4	TRBV6-5	TRBD1	CASRTGFGEKLFF	TGTGCCAGTCGGACAGGGTTTGGCGAAAAACTGTTTTTT
15	NA	TRBJ2-1	TRBV6-5	TRBD1	CASSHRDRVRNEQFF	TGTGCCAGCAGTCACCGGGACAGGGTGCGGAATGAGCAGTTCTTC
14	NA	TRBJ2-1	TRBV29-1	TRBD2	CSVAVGGTLGEQFF	TGCAGCGTCGCTGTCGGGGGGACGTTGGGTGAGCAGTTCTTC
15	NA	TRBJ1-4	TRBV7-2	NA	CASSNSRAEHEKLFF	TGTGCCAGCAGCAACTCCAGGGCGGAACATGAAAAACTGTTTTTT
14	NA	TRBJ1-4	TRBV6-5	TRBD1	CASSDRGTSEKLFF	TGTGCCAGCAGCGACAGGGGGACTAGTGAAAAACTGTTTTTT
15	NA	TRBJ1-2	TRBV6-5	TRBD1	CASSKQGWDSYGYTF	TGTGCCAGCAGCAAACAGGGGTGGGATAGCTATGGCTACACCTTC
15	NA	TRBJ2-2	TRBV11-2	NA	CASSLAGYNTGELFF	TGTGCCAGCAGCTTAGCCGGGTACAACACCGGGGAGCTGTTTTTT
13	many	TRBJ2-7	TRBV7-2	NA	CASSLYLGSEQYF	TGTGCCAGCAGCTTATACCTAGGTTCCGAGCAGTACTTC
14	NA	TRBJ1-2	TRBV12-3/TRBV12-4	NA	CASSIGGRGDGYTF	TGTGCCAGCAGTATTGGTGGCAGGGGTGATGGCTACACCTTC
14	few	TRBJ2-6	TRBV28	NA	CASSRTRGLGVLTF	TGTGCCAGCAGTCGTACGAGGGGCTTAGGCGTCCTGACTTTC
12	NA	TRBJ2-3	TRBV20-1	NA	CSARQPGSTQYF	TGCAGTGCTAGACAACCCGGTAGTACGCAGTATTTT
15	NA	TRBJ2-1	TRBV5-1	NA	CASYQDRTFSDEQFF	TGCGCCAGCTATCAGGACAGAACTTTTTCGGATGAGCAGTTCTTC
14	NA	TRBJ2-7	TRBV3-1	TRBD2	CASNLAGAQEEQYF	TGTGCCAGCAATCTAGCGGGGGCCCAAGAGGAGCAGTACTTC
17	NA	TRBJ2-6	TRBV2	TRBD1	CASSAGTGASGANVLTF	TGTGCCAGCAGTGCCGGGACAGGAGCCTCTGGGGCCAACGTCCTGACTTTC
16	few	TRBJ2-6	TRBV28	NA	CASSFVDSSGANVLTF	TGTGCCAGCAGTTTTGTTGACAGCTCTGGGGCCAACGTCCTGACTTTC
15	NA	TRBJ2-1	TRBV27	TRBD1	CASSSLGQGRNEQFF	TGTGCCAGCAGTTCCCTCGGACAGGGAAGGAATGAGCAGTTCTTC
13	NA	TRBJ2-7	TRBV3-1	NA	CASSSQLPYEQYF	TGTGCCAGCAGCAGCCAACTCCCGTACGAGCAGTACTTC
17	once	TRBJ2-2	TRBV29-1	TRBD1	CSVPSPLGQGDTGELFF	TGCAGCGTTCCATCTCCCCTGGGACAGGGAGACACCGGGGAGCTGTTTTTT
20	NA	TRBJ1-5	TRBV2	NA	CASSEAGGTRRELSNQPQHF	TGTGCCAGCAGTGAAGCGGGGGGGACTCGGCGGGAGTTAAGCAATCAGCCCCAGCATTTT
15	once	TRBJ1-6	TRBV9	NA	CASSPRQSYDSPLHF	TGTGCCAGCAGCCCCCGACAGTCCTATGATTCACCCCTCCACTTT
16	NA	TRBJ2-1	TRBV4-1	NA	CASRNQGRRIYNEQFF	TGCGCCAGCAGAAACCAGGGACGCCGGATTTACAATGAGCAGTTCTTC
16	NA	TRBJ2-3	TRBV28	TRBD1	CASPKPGQGKTDTQYF	TGTGCCAGCCCCAAGCCGGGACAGGGGAAAACAGATACGCAGTATTTT
15	many	TRBJ2-7	TRBV5-1	TRBD1	CASSLAPTGGDEQYF	TGCGCCAGCAGCTTGGCCCCTACAGGGGGCGACGAGCAGTACTTC
16	NA	TRBJ1-2	TRBV9	TRBD1	CASSSQTGGGNYGYTF	TGTGCCAGCAGCTCCCAAACAGGGGGCGGCAACTATGGCTACACCTTC